The T cell receptor beta chain under discussion was sequenced for a study of CD8 T cells in ankylosing spondylitis. Findings of the study overall: Ankylosing spondylitis blood seemed to carry a telltale TCR beta motif made of seven or eight highly homologous variants. Within matched ankylosing spondylitis synovial fluid, disease-linked clones were reportedly significantly enriched. Certain motif variants had earlier been reported in reactive arthritis synovial fluid and blood.

TCRdb used MiXCR to reprocess the 5' RACE reads, holding one entry per CDR3 protein. The data contain around 770,000 distinct CDR3 sequences, about 20% of them singletons. From germline, CDR1 is DFQATT and CDR2 SNEGSKA (reference sequence). J lost 5 bases, V lost 4 bases, and 7 bases had no gene match. The CDR3 length is 15 residues. This clonotype has only a few counts. Its antigen is unidentified. This clonotype originated in a male donor with ankylosing spondylitis. Input material: blood, either unsorted or a sorted T cell fraction (not recorded which). The rearrangement links TRBV20-1 to TRBJ2-1; 11 nucleotides agree with TRBD2. DNA of the CDR3: TGCAGTGCTACCGCCGGGACTAGCGGAAACAATGAGCAGTTCTTC. Protein sequence: CSATAGTSGNNEQFF.